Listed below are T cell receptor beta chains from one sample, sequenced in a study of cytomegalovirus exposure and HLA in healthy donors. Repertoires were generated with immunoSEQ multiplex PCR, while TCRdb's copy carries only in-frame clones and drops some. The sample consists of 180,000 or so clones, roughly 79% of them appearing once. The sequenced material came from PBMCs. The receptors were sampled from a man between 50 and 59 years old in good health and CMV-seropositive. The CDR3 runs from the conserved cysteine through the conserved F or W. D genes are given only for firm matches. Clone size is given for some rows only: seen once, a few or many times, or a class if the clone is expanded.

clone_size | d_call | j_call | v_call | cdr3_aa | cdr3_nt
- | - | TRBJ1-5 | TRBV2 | CASSDDIGQPQHF | TGTGCCAGCAGTGACGACATTGGGCAGCCCCAGCATTTT
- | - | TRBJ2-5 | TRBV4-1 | CASSHPQAVSREAQETQYF | TGCGCCAGCAGCCACCCCCAAGCGGTCTCGCGAGAAGCTCAAGAGACCCAGTACTTC
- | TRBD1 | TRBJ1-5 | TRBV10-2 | CASSNRGADQPQHF | TGCGCCAGCAGTAACAGGGGGGCGGATCAGCCCCAGCATTTT
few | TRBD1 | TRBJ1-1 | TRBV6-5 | CASWNPGQGYTEAFF | TGTGCCAGCTGGAATCCGGGACAGGGCTACACTGAAGCTTTCTTT
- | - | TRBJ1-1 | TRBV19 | CASSIGRIGTEAFF | TGTGCCAGTAGTATAGGGAGGATTGGCACTGAAGCTTTCTTT
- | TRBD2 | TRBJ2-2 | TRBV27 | CASSFWTSNLPGELFF | TGTGCCAGCAGTTTTTGGACTAGTAACCTCCCCGGGGAGCTGTTTTTT
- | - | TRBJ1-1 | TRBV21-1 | CASSKVGQGKVEAFF | TGTGCCAGCAGCAAAGTTGGCCAGGGGAAGGTTGAAGCTTTCTTT
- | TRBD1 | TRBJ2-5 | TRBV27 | CASSLKDRGAGETQYF | TGTGCCAGCAGTTTAAAGGACAGGGGTGCGGGGGAGACCCAGTACTTC
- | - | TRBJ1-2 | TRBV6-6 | CASGNPQAYYGYTF | TGTGCCAGCGGGAATCCACAGGCATACTATGGCTACACCTTC
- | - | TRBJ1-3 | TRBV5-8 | CASRWETAGNTIYF | TGTGCCAGCAGGTGGGAGACGGCTGGAAACACCATATATTTT
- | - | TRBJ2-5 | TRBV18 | CASSPIGAQETQYF | TGTGCCAGCTCACCAATCGGAGCCCAAGAGACCCAGTACTTC
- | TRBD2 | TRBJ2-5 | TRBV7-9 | CASSLVWTSGGPTYF | TGTGCCAGCAGCTTAGTTTGGACTAGCGGGGGCCCCACGTACTTC
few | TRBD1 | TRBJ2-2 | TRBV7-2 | CASSVGDSGTVQLRELFF | TGTGCCAGCAGCGTAGGAGACTCAGGGACAGTTCAGCTTAGGGAGCTGTTTTTT
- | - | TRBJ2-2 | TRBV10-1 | CASMRASGTGELFF | TGCGCCAGCATGAGGGCCTCGGGGACCGGGGAGCTGTTTTTT
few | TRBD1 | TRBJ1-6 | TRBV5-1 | CASSKGTGYNSPLHF | TGCGCCAGCAGTAAAGGGACAGGGTATAATTCACCCCTCCACTTT
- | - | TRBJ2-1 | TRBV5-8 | CASTGGGVRHNEQFF | TGTGCCAGCACCGGAGGGGGGGTCCGGCACAATGAGCAGTTCTTC